These 10 T cell receptor beta chains came from one sample sequenced in a study of T cells in Graves' hyperthyroidism and ophthalmopathy. Amplification yielded TCR beta CDR3 regions, with RNA transcripts as the source. In the first-round RT-PCR of the TCR CDR3, the HTBI primer set was used. TCRdb re-analysed the multiplex PCR reads in MiXCR, keeping a single row per CDR3 protein. The table has about 400,000 distinct CDR3 sequences, 15% to 19% seen once. The sequenced sample was blood. The source of these receptors is a woman aged 18-35 years with Graves' hyperthyroidism.

V gene TRBV27 combines with J gene TRBJ1-5; D is unclear. The CDR3 totals 14 residues. Germline-derived CDR1 and CDR2 are MNHEY and SMNVEV (reference sequence). V lost 4 bases to trimming and J lost 2 bases, with 9 bases between them. The CDR3 sequence is CASSSPRRNQPQHF. CDR3 nucleotide sequence: TGTGCCAGCAGTTCGCCCCGGCGCAATCAGCCCCAGCATTTT.

This clonotype was found many times. V is TRBV2 and J is TRBJ2-1; 10 bases line up with TRBD1. Germline CDR1 reads SNHLY; CDR2 reads FYNNEI. The CDR3 has 14 amino acids. V was clipped by 8 bases and J by 10 bases; unmatched bases: 11. The CDR3 DNA sequence: TGTGCCAGCTTCGGACAGGGGGAGTCTCTGGAGCAGTTCTTC. Encoded protein: CASFGQGESLEQFF.

Many counts were recorded for this clonotype. The genes are TRBV2 and TRBJ1-5; 10 nucleotides agree with TRBD1. V gave up 9 bases and J gave up 6 bases; unmatched junction bases: 8. The CDR3 is 14 residues long. Germline V gene data show CDR1 as SNHLY and CDR2 as FYNNEI. For the CDR3, the DNA is TGTGCCAGTGGCCGGGACAGGGGCAGTCAGCCCCAGCATTTT. This encodes CASGRDRGSQPQHF.

This clonotype has a handful of counts. This rearrangement joins TRBV19 to TRBJ2-7; D ambiguous. The CDR3 length is 14 residues. V lost 5 bases, J lost 0 bases, and 11 bases lay in between. Germline assignment: CDR1 LNHDA and CDR2 SQIVND (reference sequence). For the CDR3, the DNA is TGTGCCAGTAGTTTCCGGGTCGACTCCTACGAGCAGTACTTC. Protein sequence: CASSFRVDSYEQYF.

This clonotype has just a few counts. The chain carries TRBV20-1 and TRBJ2-7; D gene ambiguous. The CDR3 spans 14 residues. Germline loops: CDR1 DFQATT, CDR2 SNEGSKA (reference sequence). Trimming took 3 bases from V and 4 from J, leaving 16 bases between them. The DNA of the CDR3 is TGCAGTGCTAGGGTCTACAATGCACCGTACGAGCAGTACTTC. This codes for CSARVYNAPYEQYF.

This clonotype was found a few times. This chain connects TRBV2 to TRBJ2-5; 11 positions agree with TRBD1. After removal of 6 bases from V and 4 bases from J, the junction contained 4 bases not matched to a gene. This CDR3 region has 14 residues. CDR1 and CDR2 from the germline V gene are SNHLY and FYNNEI. This CDR3 reads CASRMGTGGETQYF. The CDR3 DNA reads as TGTGCCAGCAGAATGGGGACAGGGGGAGAGACCCAGTACTTC.

This CDR3 reads CASSPGQGGKPLHF. The DNA for the CDR3 is TGCGCCAGCAGCCCGGGACAGGGGGGAAAACCCCTCCACTTT. The gene calls are TRBV5-1 and TRBJ1-6, with 11 bases matching TRBD1. The CDR3 consists of 14 residues. Trimming removed 4 bases from V and 12 bases from J; junction bases left unmatched: 6. Per germline, CDR1 SGHRS and CDR2 YFSETQ.

The genes are TRBV6-5 and TRBJ2-7; 16 bases line up with TRBD2. This CDR3 region has 17 residues. V gave up 4 bases and J gave up 6 bases; unmatched junction bases: 9. CDR1 MNHEY and CDR2 SVGAGI come from the germline V gene. In DNA form, the CDR3 reads TGTGCCAGCAGTTCCCAAACGGGACTAGCGGGGGGGCCCGAGCAGTACTTC. It is translated as CASSSQTGLAGGPEQYF.

This clonotype was observed at least ten times. The CDR3 loop is CASSQRGARTDTQYF. CDR3 sequence (DNA): TGTGCCAGCAGTCAACGGGGGGCTCGGACAGATACGCAGTATTTT. The J gene is TRBJ2-3, the V gene TRBV27; a weak D match, TRBD2 (7 bases). CDR1 and CDR2 from the germline V gene are MNHEY and SMNVEV (reference sequence). CDR3 length: 15 residues. Trimming pared 5 bases from V and 3 bases from J, leaving 15 bases between.

This clonotype was seen repeatedly, ten times or more. This chain joins TRBV3-1 and TRBJ1-1; TRBD1 is a possible D gene (5 bases). In germline, CDR1 is LGHDT, CDR2 YNNKEL (reference sequence). This CDR3 is 15 amino acids long. The V end lost 5 bases, the J end lost 0 bases, and 13 bases lay between the germline ends. The CDR3 DNA follows: TGTGCCAGCAGCGAACGACAGATCCTGAACACTGAAGCTTTCTTT. It encodes CASSERQILNTEAFF.